This T cell receptor beta chain was captured in a study of T cells in Graves' hyperthyroidism and ophthalmopathy. Study-wide context: Initial diagnosis, before any treatment, was when peripheral blood was collected.

Patients were aged 18 to 65, had disease duration under 2 months, and had newly diagnosed hyperthyroidism. The authors took PBMCs from roughly 9.5 ml fresh peripheral blood. This clonotype was detected ten times or more. Its antigen is not identified. The CDR3 runs to 14 residues. The germline V gene has CDR1 DFQATT and CDR2 SNEGSKA (reference sequence). V lost 6 bases to trimming and J lost 2 bases, with 14 bases between them. General observations from the study: In blood, most of the thyroid clonotypes expanded above 0.001 were also present.

Amplified regions were TCR beta CDR3 sequences from RNA transcripts. During a first-round RT-PCR of the TCR CDR3, the HTBI primer set was used. TCRdb re-analysed the multiplex PCR reads in MiXCR, keeping a single row per CDR3 protein. The sample records some 770,000 distinct CDR3 sequences, less than 20% being singletons. The material sequenced was blood. The rearrangement uses TRBV20-1 and TRBJ1-5; possible D gene TRBD1, 5 bases. The sequence came from a man aged 18 to 35 with Graves' hyperthyroidism. The chain's CDR3 is CSATRVGGNQPQHF. The CDR3 nucleotides are TGCAGTGCCACCAGGGTAGGAGGCAATCAGCCCCAGCATTTT.